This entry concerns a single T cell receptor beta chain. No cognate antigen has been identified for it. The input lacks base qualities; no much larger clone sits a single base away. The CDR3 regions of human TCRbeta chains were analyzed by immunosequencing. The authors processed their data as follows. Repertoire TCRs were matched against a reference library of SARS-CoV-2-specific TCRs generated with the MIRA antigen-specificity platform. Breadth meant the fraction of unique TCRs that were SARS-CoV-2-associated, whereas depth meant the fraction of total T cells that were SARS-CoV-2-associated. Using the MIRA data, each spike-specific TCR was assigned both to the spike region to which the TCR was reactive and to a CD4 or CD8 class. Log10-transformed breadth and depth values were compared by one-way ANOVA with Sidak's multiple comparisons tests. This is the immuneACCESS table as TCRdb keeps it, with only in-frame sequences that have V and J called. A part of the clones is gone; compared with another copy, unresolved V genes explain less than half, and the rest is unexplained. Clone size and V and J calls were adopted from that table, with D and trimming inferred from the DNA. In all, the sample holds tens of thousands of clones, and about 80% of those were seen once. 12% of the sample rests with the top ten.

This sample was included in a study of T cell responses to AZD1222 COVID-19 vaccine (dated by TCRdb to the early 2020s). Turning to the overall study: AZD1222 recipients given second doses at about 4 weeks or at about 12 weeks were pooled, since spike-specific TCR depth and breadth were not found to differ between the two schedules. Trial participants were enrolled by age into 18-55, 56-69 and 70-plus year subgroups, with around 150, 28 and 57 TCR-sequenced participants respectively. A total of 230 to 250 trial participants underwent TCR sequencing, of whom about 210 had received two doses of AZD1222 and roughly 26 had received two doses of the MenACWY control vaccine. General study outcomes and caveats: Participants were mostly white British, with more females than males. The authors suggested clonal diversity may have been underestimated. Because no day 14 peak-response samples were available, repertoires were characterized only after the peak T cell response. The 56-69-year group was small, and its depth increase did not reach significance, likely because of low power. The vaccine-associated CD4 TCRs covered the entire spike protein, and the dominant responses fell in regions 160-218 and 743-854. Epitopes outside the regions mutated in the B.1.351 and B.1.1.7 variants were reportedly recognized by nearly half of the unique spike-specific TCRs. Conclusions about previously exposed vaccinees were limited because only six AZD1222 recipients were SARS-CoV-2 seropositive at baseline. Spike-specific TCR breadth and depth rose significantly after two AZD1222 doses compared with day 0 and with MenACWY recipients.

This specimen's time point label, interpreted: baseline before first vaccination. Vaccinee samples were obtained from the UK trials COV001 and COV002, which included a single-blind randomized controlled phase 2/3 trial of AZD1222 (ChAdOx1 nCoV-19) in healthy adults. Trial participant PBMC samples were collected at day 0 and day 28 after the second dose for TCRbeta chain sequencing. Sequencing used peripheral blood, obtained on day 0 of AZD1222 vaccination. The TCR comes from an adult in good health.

The CDR3 sequence is CASSLASAGGLYEQYF. The DNA reads TGTGCCAGCAGCTTAGCGTCGGCAGGGGGTTTATACGAGCAGTACTTC. Recombination connected TRBV7-9 to TRBJ2-7; the junction holds 7 bases that match TRBD1. The CDR3 contains 16 residues, cysteine and phenylalanine counted. Left in the record is the CDR3 DNA by itself, 48 bases read in frame from the first base. CDR1 and CDR2 are read off the germline V gene (reference sequence) as SEHNR and FQNEAQ. V trim: 0 bases; J trim: 4 bases; unmatched bases: 9.